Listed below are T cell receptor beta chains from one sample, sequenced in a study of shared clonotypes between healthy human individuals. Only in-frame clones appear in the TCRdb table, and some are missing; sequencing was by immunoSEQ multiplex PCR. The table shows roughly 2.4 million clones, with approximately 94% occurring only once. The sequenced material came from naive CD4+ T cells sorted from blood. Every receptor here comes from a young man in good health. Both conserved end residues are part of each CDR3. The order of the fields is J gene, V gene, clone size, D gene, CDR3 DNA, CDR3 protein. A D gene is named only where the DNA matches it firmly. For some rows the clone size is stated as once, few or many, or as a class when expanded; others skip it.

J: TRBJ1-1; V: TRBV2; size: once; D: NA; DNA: TGTGCCAGCACGGCTGAGTCAGGCACTGAAGCTTTCTTT; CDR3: CASTAESGTEAFF
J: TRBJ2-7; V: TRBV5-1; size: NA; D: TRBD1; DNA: TGCGCCAGCAGCTTGGTTGGTGGGACAGGGGTCTACGAGCAGTACTTC; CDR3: CASSLVGGTGVYEQYF
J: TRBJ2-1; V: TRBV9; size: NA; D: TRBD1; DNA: TGTGCCAGCAGCCCACAGGGGAGCTCCTACAATGAGCAGTTCTTC; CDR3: CASSPQGSSYNEQFF
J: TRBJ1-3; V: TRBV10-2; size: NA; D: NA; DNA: TGCGCCAGCAGCCCAGGGCCTGGAAACACCATATATTTT; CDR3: CASSPGPGNTIYF
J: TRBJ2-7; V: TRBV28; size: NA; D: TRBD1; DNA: TGTGCCAGCAGGGACAGGGGGCCGAGGTACGAGCAGTACTTC; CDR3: CASRDRGPRYEQYF
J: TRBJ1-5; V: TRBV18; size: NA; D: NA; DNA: TGTGCCAGCTCACCGGCTGGCAGGGATAGCAATCAGCCCCAGCATTTT; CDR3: CASSPAGRDSNQPQHF
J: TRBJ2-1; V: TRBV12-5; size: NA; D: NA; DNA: TGTGCTAGTGGTTCCGGGGAGGGGGCGAATGAGCAGTTCTTC; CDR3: CASGSGEGANEQFF
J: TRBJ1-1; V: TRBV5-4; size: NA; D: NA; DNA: TGTGCCAGCAGCGGGGTCCTTCGGGAAGCTTTCTTT; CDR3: CASSGVLREAFF
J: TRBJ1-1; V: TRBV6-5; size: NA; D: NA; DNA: TGTGCCAGCAGCCGGCCCGGAGGATTCGCTGAAGCTTTCTTT; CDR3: CASSRPGGFAEAFF
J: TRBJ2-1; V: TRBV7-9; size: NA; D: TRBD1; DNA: TGTGCCAGCAGCCTACAGGGGTCCTACAATGAGCAGTTCTTC; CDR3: CASSLQGSYNEQFF
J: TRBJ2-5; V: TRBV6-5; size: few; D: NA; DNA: TGTGCCAGCAGATACGAAGGGACGGGGGTTCAAGAGACCCAGTACTTC; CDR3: CASRYEGTGVQETQYF
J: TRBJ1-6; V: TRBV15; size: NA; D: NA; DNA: TGTGCCACCAGCAGAGTCAATTCACCCCTCCACTTT; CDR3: CATSRVNSPLHF
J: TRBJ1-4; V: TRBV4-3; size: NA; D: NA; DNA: TGCGCCAGCAGCCAAGGGGTGTTATGGGTGACTAATGAAAAACTGTTTTTT; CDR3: CASSQGVLWVTNEKLFF
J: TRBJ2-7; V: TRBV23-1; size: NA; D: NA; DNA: TGCGCCAGCAGAATCATCCGTCGGCTGAGCTCCTACGAGCAGTACTTC; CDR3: CASRIIRRLSSYEQYF
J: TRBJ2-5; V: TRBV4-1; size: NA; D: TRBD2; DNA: TGCGCCAGCAGCCATATGCCGGGACTAGCGGGGGGGAGTTGGGAGACCCAGTACTTC; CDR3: CASSHMPGLAGGSWETQYF
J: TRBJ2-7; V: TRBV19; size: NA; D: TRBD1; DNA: TGTGCCAGTAGCAATTCTCAGGGGGTCTACGAGCAGTACTTC; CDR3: CASSNSQGVYEQYF